The 28 T cell receptor beta chains given below trace back to one sample, sequenced in a study of human T cells and chemical hapten exposure. The library tagged each cDNA molecule with unique molecular identifiers. MiXCR, run by TCRdb on the reads, gives a single entry per CDR3 protein. The sample yields more than 100,000 distinct CDR3 sequences, 8.5% seen once. Researchers extracted total RNA from unfractionated whole blood. Sequenced material: whole blood. Receptors originate from a human donor in good health. Some clones in this sample may be carry-over from other donors' samples.

This clonotype was seen a handful of times. V gene TRBV6-2 or TRBV6-3 combines with J gene TRBJ1-1, with 9 bases aligning to TRBD1. The CDR3 contains 13 residues. V lost 9 bases and J lost 2; bases outside the gene matches: 4. Germline CDR1 reads MNHEY; CDR2 reads SVGEGT. The CDR3 sequence is CASRDRANTEAFF. The CDR3 DNA reads TGTGCCAGTCGGGACAGGGCAAACACTGAAGCTTTCTTT.

J is TRBJ2-7 and V is TRBV4-3, with TRBD1 matching over 10 bases. This CDR3 is built from 17 residues. The trim removed 0 bases at V and 1 base at J, leaving 6 bases unmatched. The germline gives CDR1 LGHNA, CDR2 YSLEER. CDR3 DNA: TGCGCCAGCAGCCAAGAAGGGGGACAGGGGTGGTCCTACGAGCAGTACTTC. Translated: CASSQEGGQGWSYEQYF.

As to this clonotype: The limits of the CDR3 on the DNA are not certain, so only TCRdb's listed CDR3 is given. The CDR3 here is CSVGGGTSTDTHYF. This chain links TRBV29-1 with TRBJ2-3; no DNA check was done on the table's D call, TRBD1. Germline CDR1 is SQVTM and CDR2 is ANQGSEA. The CDR3 region is 14 residues in length, termini included.

The chain is built from TRBV6-2 or TRBV6-3 and TRBJ2-1; 9 bases match TRBD2. The CDR3 covers 15 residues. V shed 7 bases, J shed 5 bases, and the junction held 9 bases outside the gene matches. CDR1 is MNHEY and CDR2 is SVGEGT in the germline V gene. The CDR3, as DNA: TGTGCCAGCACCGTTAGCGGGAGTAAAAACAATGAGCAGTTCTTC. It translates to CASTVSGSKNNEQFF.

The CDR3 bases are TGTGCCACCAGTGATTATTACGCCGGGGAGCTGTTTTTT. It codes for CATSDYYAGELFF. This sequence joins TRBV24-1 and TRBJ2-2; D unresolved. Trimming left V 2 bases short and J 6 bases short, with 6 bases between. The CDR3 runs to 13 residues. Germline CDR1 reads KGHDR; CDR2 reads SFDVKD.

This clonotype was detected many times. The chain employs TRBV27 and TRBJ1-6; no definite D call. V lost 8 bases and J 6 bases, leaving 17 bases between the germline ends. The germline CDR1 and CDR2 sequences are MNHEY and SMNVEV (reference sequence). This CDR3 spans 15 amino acids. DNA for the CDR3: TGTGCCAGCGTTAGTAAAGACGGATTTAATTCACCCCTCCACTTT. Translated: CASVSKDGFNSPLHF.

The chain uses TRBV12-3 or TRBV12-4 and TRBJ2-7; no definite D call. The CDR3 totals 14 residues. The ends were cut back, 3 bases at V and 3 bases at J, with 12 bases in the middle. The CDR3 sequence is CASSFGGQDYEQYF. The CDR3 coding sequence is TGTGCCAGCAGTTTCGGTGGGCAGGACTACGAGCAGTACTTC.

V gene TRBV20-1 combines with J gene TRBJ2-1, with 12 bases matching TRBD2. Unmatched junction bases numbered 7, after V lost 3 bases and J lost 7 bases. Germline CDR1 reads DFQATT; CDR2 reads SNEGSKA (reference sequence). The CDR3 contains 15 residues. Here the CDR3 reads CSASPSGGARNEQFF. CDR3 nucleotides: TGCAGTGCTAGTCCTAGCGGGGGGGCTCGTAATGAGCAGTTCTTC.

The chain employs TRBV20-1 and TRBJ2-1, with 8 bases that match TRBD1. Germline assignment: CDR1 DFQATT and CDR2 SNEGSKA (reference sequence). The trim removed 5 bases at V and 8 bases at J, leaving 8 bases unmatched. The CDR3 totals 13 residues. Here the CDR3 DNA reads TGCAGTGCTCCTCGGTCAGGGGGCGATGAGCAGTTCTTC. The encoded protein is CSAPRSGGDEQFF.

This clonotype was detected many times. V is TRBV27 and J is TRBJ1-5, with D tentatively TRBD1 (5 bases). This CDR3 comprises 13 residues. V dropped 1 base and J dropped 6 bases, with 7 bases sitting between them. The germline gives CDR1 MNHEY, CDR2 SMNVEV (reference sequence). The CDR3 region is CASSLWGGQPQHF. The CDR3 coding sequence is TGTGCCAGCAGTTTATGGGGGGGTCAGCCCCAGCATTTT.

This clonotype turned up a few times. The V and J genes are TRBV7-9 and TRBJ2-2; 7 bases align to TRBD1. Per germline, CDR1 SEHNR and CDR2 FQNEAQ (reference sequence). After removal of 5 bases from V and 7 bases from J, the junction contained 7 bases not matched to a gene. The CDR3 runs 14 residues. The CDR3 loop reads CASSPGQASGELFF. DNA for the CDR3: TGTGCCAGCAGCCCCGGACAGGCAAGCGGGGAGCTGTTTTTT.

This clonotype was counted between two and nine times. The V and J genes are TRBV29-1 and TRBJ2-7, with 11 bases aligning to TRBD1. This CDR3 has 14 amino acids. Germline trimming cut 4 bases from V and 3 bases from J; bases unmatched to any gene: 5. From germline, CDR1 is SQVTM and CDR2 ANQGSEA. CDR3 in DNA: TGCAGCGTTGGGACAGGGGGCAGTGGCTACGAGCAGTACTTC. This sequence encodes CSVGTGGSGYEQYF.

This clonotype appeared many times. The rearrangement uses TRBV5-1 and TRBJ2-3; D remains ambiguous. There are 12 residues in the CDR3. The V gene's germline CDR1 is SGHRS and CDR2 YFSETQ. V was pared by 0 bases and J by 3 bases, with 2 bases between. The CDR3 loop is CASSLETDTQYF. CDR3 nucleotides: TGCGCCAGCAGCTTGGAAACAGATACGCAGTATTTT.

This clonotype was seen a handful of times. The rearrangement joins TRBV20-1 to TRBJ2-7, with D unclear. Between the trimmed V and J ends, which lost 1 base and 2 bases, there was a span of 15 bases. Germline V gene sequence: CDR1 DFQATT, CDR2 SNEGSKA (reference sequence). The CDR3 totals 15 residues. The CDR3 region is CSARVPGSPPYEQYF. Here the CDR3 DNA reads TGCAGTGCTAGAGTTCCGGGCAGTCCGCCCTACGAGCAGTACTTC.

The chain employs TRBV6-6 and TRBJ1-2; TRBD1 agrees at 9 bases. CDR1 and CDR2 (germline): MNHNY, SVGAGI (reference sequence). V lost 5 bases and J lost 0; bases outside the gene matches: 4. The CDR3 consists of 15 residues. CDR3 amino acids: CASSPGQGANYGYTF. In DNA form, the CDR3 reads TGTGCCAGCAGTCCGGGACAGGGAGCTAACTATGGCTACACCTTC.

This rearrangement joins TRBV5-4 to TRBJ2-1; 7 bases are a match to TRBD2. This CDR3 is built from 15 residues. In germline, CDR1 is SGHNT, CDR2 YYREEE (reference sequence). The V segment lost 2 bases and the J segment 6 bases; nucleotides outside the gene matches: 8. CDR3 residues: CASSLGAGESNEQFF. CDR3 sequence (DNA): TGTGCCAGCAGCTTAGGGGCGGGAGAAAGCAATGAGCAGTTCTTC.

This chain links TRBV19 with TRBJ2-1, with D unresolved. The CDR3 contains 14 residues. Trimming left V 5 bases short and J 6 bases short, with 14 bases between. Germline CDR1 and CDR2: LNHDA and SQIVND (reference sequence). CDR3: CASSLGPVGNEQFF. In DNA, the CDR3 is TGTGCCAGTAGTCTCGGGCCGGTGGGCAATGAGCAGTTCTTC. Variable domain in full (rest from reference TRBV19 and TRBJ2-1): DGGITQSPKYLFRKEGQNVTLSCEQNLNHDAMYWYRQDPGQGLRLIYYSQIVNDFQKGDIAEGYSVSREKKESFPLTVTSAQKNPTAFYLCASSLGPVGNEQFFGPGTRLTVL.

This clonotype was detected ten times or more. The DNA for the CDR3 is TGTGCCAGCAGCTTAGGGGGACACCCCCAGCATTTT. Its translation is CASSLGGHPQHF. The chain employs TRBV7-2 and TRBJ1-5; D is perhaps TRBD1 (6 bases). Germline loops: CDR1 SGHTA, CDR2 FQGNSA. CDR3 length equals 12 residues. V was cut by 1 base and J by 10 bases, with 8 bases left in between.

The rearrangement uses TRBV5-1 and TRBJ2-6, with 9 bases lining up with TRBD1. The CDR3 sequence is 18 residues long. CDR1 and CDR2 (germline): SGHRS, YFSETQ. The J segment lost 1 base and the V segment lost 3 bases, leaving 8 bases of the junction unmatched. The CDR3 sequence: CASSSWTGVISGANVLTF. CDR3 DNA: TGCGCCAGCAGCTCGTGGACAGGGGTCATTTCTGGGGCCAACGTCCTGACTTTC.

This clonotype was found a few times. V is TRBV11-2 and J is TRBJ1-6, with a tentative D call TRBD1 (5 bases). There are 15 residues in the CDR3. V was trimmed by 0 bases and J by 7 bases, leaving 10 bases between them. The germline gives CDR1 SGHAT, CDR2 FQNNGV. This chain's CDR3 is CASSLDGTANSPLHF. The CDR3 nucleotides are TGTGCCAGCAGCTTAGATGGGACGGCAAATTCACCCCTCCACTTT.

This clonotype has more than one count but fewer than ten. The chain combines TRBV24-1 with TRBJ2-2; D is unresolved. The CDR3 loop spans 13 amino acids. The V end was cut by 5 bases, the J end by 4 bases, with 7 bases between. Germline lookup yields CDR1 KGHDR and CDR2 SFDVKD. The CDR3 is CATSAALTGELFF. The CDR3 coding sequence is TGTGCCACCAGTGCGGCCCTCACCGGGGAGCTGTTTTTT.

The chain joins TRBV7-8 to TRBJ2-7; 7 bases align to TRBD2. CDR1 and CDR2 from the germline V gene are SGHVS and FQNEAQ. Unmatched junction bases numbered 12, after V lost 1 base and J lost 6 bases. The CDR3 has 16 amino acids. DNA for the CDR3: TGTGCCAGCAGCTTAGTACCGGGAGGCAGGCTTATCGAGCAGTACTTC. Its translation is CASSLVPGGRLIEQYF.

V gene TRBV7-9 combines with J gene TRBJ2-3; 7 positions agree with TRBD2. Germline V lookup: CDR1 SEHNR, CDR2 FQNEAQ (reference sequence). Unmatched junction bases numbered 14, after V lost 2 bases and J lost 3 bases. This CDR3 comprises 18 residues. The CDR3 sequence is CASSLPDLESGKTDTQYF. The CDR3 bases are TGTGCCAGCAGCTTACCCGACTTGGAGAGCGGGAAGACAGATACGCAGTATTTT. Variable domain in full (rest from reference TRBV7-9 and TRBJ2-3): DTGVSQNPRHKITKRGQNVTFRCDPISEHNRLYWYRQTLGQGPEFLTYFQNEAQLEKSRLLSDRFSAERPKGSFSTLEIQRTEQGDSAMYLCASSLPDLESGKTDTQYFGPGTRLTVL.

This clonotype appeared many times. This rearrangement joins TRBV6-4 to TRBJ2-6; 9 bases map to TRBD1. Unmatched junction bases numbered 0, after V lost 3 bases and J lost 0 bases. CDR3 length equals 16 residues. Germline V gene lookup returns CDR1 MRHNA and CDR2 SNTAGT. CDR3 amino acids: CASSETGGSGANVLTF. In nucleotides, the CDR3 is TGTGCCAGCAGTGAGACAGGGGGCTCTGGGGCCAACGTCCTGACTTTC.

This clonotype was found a few times. The rearrangement uses TRBV6-6 and TRBJ2-3; 8 bases align to TRBD2. Trimming removed 2 bases from V and 0 bases from J; junction bases left unmatched: 7. Per the germline V gene, CDR1 is MNHNY and CDR2 is SVGAGI (reference sequence). The CDR3 loop spans 17 amino acids. CDR3 sequence (DNA): TGTGCCAGCAGTTACACCATAGCGGGGCCTAGCACAGATACGCAGTATTTT. It translates to CASSYTIAGPSTDTQYF.

This clonotype was counted only a few times. This chain connects TRBV10-3 to TRBJ2-3, with 8 nucleotides matching TRBD2. The germline V gene has CDR1 ENHRY and CDR2 SYGVKD. There are 16 residues in the CDR3. V gave up 4 bases and J gave up 6 bases; unmatched junction bases: 12. CDR3 sequence (DNA): TGTGCCATCAGTGCTAGTTTGCGGGGGGAATCGGATACGCAGTATTTT. Residues: CAISASLRGESDTQYF.

This chain uses TRBV25-1 with TRBJ1-5, with unresolved D. The CDR3 extends over 12 amino acids. The germline V and J ends were trimmed by 3 bases and 4 bases, with 4 bases remaining between them. Per the germline V gene, CDR1 is MGHDK and CDR2 is SYGVNS. The CDR3 coding sequence is TGTGCCAGCAGTGACGGGAATCAGCCCCAGCATTTT. Its protein is CASSDGNQPQHF. Combining the CDR3 with reference TRBV25-1 and TRBJ1-5 gives the whole variable domain EADIYQTPRYLVIGTGKKITLECSQTMGHDKMYWYQQDPGMELHLIHYSYGVNSTEKGDLSSESTVSRIRTEHFPLTLESARPSHTSQYLCASSDGNQPQHFGDGTRLSIL.

The table lists this clonotype with many counts. The chain uses TRBV11-2 and TRBJ1-6; maybe TRBD1 (6 bases). CDR3 length equals 15 residues. Germline CDR1 reads SGHAT; CDR2 reads FQNNGV. With 0 bases removed from V and 10 bases from J, the gap between germline ends came to 13 bases. The CDR3 DNA reads TGTGCCAGCAGCTTAGAAGTGCACAGGGAATCACCCCTCCACTTT. Its translation: CASSLEVHRESPLHF.